The present TCR beta chain was sequenced within a study of graft-versus-host responses after intestinal transplantation. Study information: All recipients were given anti-thymocyte globulin induction, and tacrolimus and steroids were then administered for around three years.

Study-level results: Declines in HvG clones occurring early post-transplant were associated with peak circulating GvH clone levels.

The table came from immunoSEQ multiplex PCR; TCRdb's copy has only in-frame clones and leaves some out. The sample has tens of thousands of clones; approximately 94% are singletons. About this clone: Its antigen is unidentified.

The sequencing here drew on unstimulated CD4+ T cells sorted from spleen or lymph node cells, taken before transplant. The TCR sequence derives from a human donor who was the organ donor for an intestinal transplant.

DNA for the CDR3: TGTGCCAGCAGCTTAGGCATACAGCGAGAGACCCAGTACTTC. Its protein is CASSLGIQRETQYF. This rearrangement joins TRBV7-2 to TRBJ2-5, with D unresolved. V shed 1 base and J shed 4 bases, with 10 bases lying between them. This CDR3 region has 14 residues. The germline gives CDR1 SGHTA, CDR2 FQGNSA.